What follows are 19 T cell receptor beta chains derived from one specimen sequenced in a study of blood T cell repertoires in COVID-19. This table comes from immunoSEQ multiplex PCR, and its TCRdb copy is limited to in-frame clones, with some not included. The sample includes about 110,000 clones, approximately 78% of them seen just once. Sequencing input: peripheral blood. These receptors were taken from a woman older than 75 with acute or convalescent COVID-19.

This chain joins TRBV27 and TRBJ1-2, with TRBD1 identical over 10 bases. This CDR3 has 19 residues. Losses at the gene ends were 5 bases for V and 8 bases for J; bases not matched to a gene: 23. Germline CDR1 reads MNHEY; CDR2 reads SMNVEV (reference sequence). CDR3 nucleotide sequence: TGTGCCAGCAGTCCCCAAAAACCGGGACAGGGGCCAGCTAGGTTGGGCTACACCTTC. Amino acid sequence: CASSPQKPGQGPARLGYTF.

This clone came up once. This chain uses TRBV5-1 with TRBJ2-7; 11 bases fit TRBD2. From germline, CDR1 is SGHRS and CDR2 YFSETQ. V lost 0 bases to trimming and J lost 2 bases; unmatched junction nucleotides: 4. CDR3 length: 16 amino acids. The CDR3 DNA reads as TGCGCCAGCAGCTTGGGCCTAGCGGGAGGCGCCTACGAGCAGTACTTC. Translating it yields CASSLGLAGGAYEQYF.

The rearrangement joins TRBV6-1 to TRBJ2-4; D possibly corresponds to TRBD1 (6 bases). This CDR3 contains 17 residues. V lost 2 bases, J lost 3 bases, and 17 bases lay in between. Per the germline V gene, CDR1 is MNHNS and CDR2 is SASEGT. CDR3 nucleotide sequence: TGTGCCAGCAGTGAAAGTTGGGCGAGAGGGGGCAAAAACATTCAGTACTTC. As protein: CASSESWARGGKNIQYF.

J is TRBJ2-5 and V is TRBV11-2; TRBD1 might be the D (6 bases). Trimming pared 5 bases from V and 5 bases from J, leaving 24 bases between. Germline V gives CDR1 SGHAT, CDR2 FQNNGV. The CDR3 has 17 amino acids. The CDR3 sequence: CASSPRGSIPYRETQYF. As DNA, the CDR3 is TGTGCCAGCAGCCCAAGGGGGTCGATTCCCTACCGGGAGACCCAGTACTTC.

CDR3 loop: CASSLTSGRTSYEQYF. The CDR3 coding sequence is TGTGCCAGCAGCTTGACTAGCGGGAGGACCTCCTACGAGCAGTACTTC. This chain uses TRBV5-4 with TRBJ2-7; TRBD2 matches at 12 bases. J lost 0 bases, V lost 1 base, and 2 bases had no gene match. The V gene's germline CDR1 is SGHNT and CDR2 YYREEE (reference sequence). This CDR3 is built from 16 residues.

The CDR3 DNA reads TGTGCCAGCAGCTTAGGAATGACAGCAACTAATGAAAAACTGTTTTTT. Protein product: CASSLGMTATNEKLFF. The rearrangement uses TRBV11-2 and TRBJ1-4, with D possibly TRBD1 on 5 matching bases. The CDR3 contains 16 residues. Trimming left V 1 base short and J 0 bases short, with 9 bases between. Germline V gives CDR1 SGHAT, CDR2 FQNNGV.

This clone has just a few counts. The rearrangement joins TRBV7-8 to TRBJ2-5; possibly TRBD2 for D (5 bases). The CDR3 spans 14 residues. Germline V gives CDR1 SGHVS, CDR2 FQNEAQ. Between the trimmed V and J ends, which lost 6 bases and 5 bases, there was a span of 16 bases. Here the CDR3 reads CASRTKLDYETQYF. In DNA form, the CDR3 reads TGTGCCAGCAGGACGAAACTAGATTATGAGACCCAGTACTTC.

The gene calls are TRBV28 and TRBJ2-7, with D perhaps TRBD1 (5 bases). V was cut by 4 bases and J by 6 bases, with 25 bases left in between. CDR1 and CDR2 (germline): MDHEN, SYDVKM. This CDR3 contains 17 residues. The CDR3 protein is CASSSYVRAQAGLEQYV. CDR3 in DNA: TGTGCCAGCAGTTCCTATGTCAGGGCCCAGGCCGGGCTCGAGCAGTACGTC.

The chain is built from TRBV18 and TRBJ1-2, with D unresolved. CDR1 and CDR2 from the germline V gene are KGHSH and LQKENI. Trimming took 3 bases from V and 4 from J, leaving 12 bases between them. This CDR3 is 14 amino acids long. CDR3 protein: CASSPDREGYGYTF. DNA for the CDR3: TGTGCCAGCTCACCGGACCGGGAGGGCTATGGCTACACCTTC.

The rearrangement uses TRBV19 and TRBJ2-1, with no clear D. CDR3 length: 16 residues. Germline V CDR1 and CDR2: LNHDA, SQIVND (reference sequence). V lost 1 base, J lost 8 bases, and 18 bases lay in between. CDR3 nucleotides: TGTGCCAGTAGTATAGGCGGAGCGCTGCTGATCCATGAGCAGTTCTTC. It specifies CASSIGGALLIHEQFF.

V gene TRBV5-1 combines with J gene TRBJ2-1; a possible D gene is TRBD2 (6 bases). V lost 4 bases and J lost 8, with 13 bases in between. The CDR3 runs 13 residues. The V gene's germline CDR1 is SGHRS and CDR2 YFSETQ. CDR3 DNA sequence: TGCGCCAGCAGCGAGACTAGTAAGGATGAGCAGTTCTTC. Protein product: CASSETSKDEQFF.

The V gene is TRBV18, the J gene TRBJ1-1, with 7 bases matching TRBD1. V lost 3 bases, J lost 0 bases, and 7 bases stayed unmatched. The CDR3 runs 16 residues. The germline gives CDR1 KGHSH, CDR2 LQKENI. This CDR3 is CASSPPQGRMNTEAFF. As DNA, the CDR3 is TGTGCCAGCTCACCTCCACAGGGGAGAATGAACACTGAAGCTTTCTTT.

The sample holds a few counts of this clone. The CDR3 sequence: CASRTQDYEQYF. Here the CDR3 DNA reads TGTGCCAGCAGAACTCAAGACTACGAGCAGTACTTC. The chain employs TRBV27 and TRBJ2-7; D is uncertain. Germline V gene lookup returns CDR1 MNHEY and CDR2 SMNVEV (reference sequence). V was pared by 6 bases and J by 3 bases, with 9 bases between. The CDR3 extends over 12 amino acids.

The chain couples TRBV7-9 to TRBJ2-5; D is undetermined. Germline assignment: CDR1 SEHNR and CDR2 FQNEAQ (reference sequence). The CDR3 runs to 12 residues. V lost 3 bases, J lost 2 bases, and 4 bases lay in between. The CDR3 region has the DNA TGTGCCAGCAGCTTTCTACAAGAGACCCAGTACTTC. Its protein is CASSFLQETQYF.

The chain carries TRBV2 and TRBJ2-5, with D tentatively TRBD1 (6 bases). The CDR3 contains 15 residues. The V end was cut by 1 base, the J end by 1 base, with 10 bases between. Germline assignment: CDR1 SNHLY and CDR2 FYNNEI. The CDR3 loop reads CASSEVGATQETQYF. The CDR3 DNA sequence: TGTGCCAGCAGTGAAGTGGGGGCTACCCAAGAGACCCAGTACTTC.

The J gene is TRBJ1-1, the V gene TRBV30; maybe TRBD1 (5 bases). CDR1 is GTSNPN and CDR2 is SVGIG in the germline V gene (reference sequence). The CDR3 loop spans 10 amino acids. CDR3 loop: CAGGKPEAFF. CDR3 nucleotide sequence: TGTGCGGGGGGGAAACCCGAAGCTTTCTTT.

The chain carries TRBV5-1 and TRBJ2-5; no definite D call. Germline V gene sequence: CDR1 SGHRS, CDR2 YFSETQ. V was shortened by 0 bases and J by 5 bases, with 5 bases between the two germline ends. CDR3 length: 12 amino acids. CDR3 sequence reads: CASSLAAETQYF. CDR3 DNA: TGCGCCAGCAGCTTGGCCGCGGAGACCCAGTACTTC.

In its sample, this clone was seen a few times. Here the CDR3 reads CATSKRDRPGANVLTF. CDR3 coding DNA: TGTGCCACCAGCAAACGAGACAGGCCTGGGGCCAACGTCCTGACTTTC. The gene calls are TRBV15 and TRBJ2-6, with D tentatively TRBD1 (6 bases). The germline V gene has CDR1 LNHNV and CDR2 YYDKDF (reference sequence). Trimming took 4 bases from V and 2 from J, leaving 12 bases between them. The CDR3 spans 16 residues.

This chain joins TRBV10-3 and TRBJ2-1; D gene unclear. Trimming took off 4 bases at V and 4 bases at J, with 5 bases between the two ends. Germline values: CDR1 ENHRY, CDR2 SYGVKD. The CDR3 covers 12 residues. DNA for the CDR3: TGTGCCATCAGTGCCCATTACAATGAGCAGTTCTTC. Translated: CAISAHYNEQFF.